The 15 T cell receptor beta chains below all came from one sample that was sequenced in a study of Graves' ophthalmopathy and Graves' hyperthyroidism. Amplified TCR beta CDR3 regions were obtained using RNA transcripts as template. RT-PCR in the first round used HTBI primers; a second-round multiplex PCR followed. Using its own MiXCR run on the multiplex PCR reads, TCRdb lists one record per CDR3 protein. The sample shows about 620,000 distinct CDR3 sequences, 22% of them seen only once. Sequencing was done on a sample of peripheral blood. The receptors come from a young woman with stable Graves' hyperthyroidism. Some clones in this sample may be carry-over from other donors' samples.

This clonotype was observed a handful of times. A much larger clone lies a single base off, so this may be a read error. The chain uses TRBV6-1 and TRBJ1-2; no clear D gene. The CDR3 sequence is 16 residues long. CDR1 is MNHNS, CDR2 SASEGT, per germline. Trimming removed 6 bases at V and 8 bases at J, with 25 bases between. CDR3 sequence (DNA): TGTGCCAGCAGCAACCCCCGGTACTGGAAAGGTGGGGGCTACACCTTC. Translating it yields CASSNPRYWKGGGYTF.

This clonotype was counted ten times or more. V is TRBV29-1 and J is TRBJ1-2, with a weak D call TRBD1 (5 bases). This CDR3 contains 14 residues. Trimming removed 3 bases from V and 8 bases from J, with 19 bases in between. CDR1 and CDR2 from the germline V gene are SQVTM and ANQGSEA. CDR3 DNA: TGCAGCGTTGACCCAGGGCGAACCCTGGGAGGCTACACCTTC. Translating gives CSVDPGRTLGGYTF.

This clonotype came up many times. The CDR3 is CASSEGGKNTEAFF. The DNA for the CDR3 is TGTGCCAGCAGTGAAGGGGGAAAGAACACTGAAGCTTTCTTT. The rearrangement uses TRBV6-1 and TRBJ1-1; D not resolved. The CDR3 is made up of 14 amino acids. Germline values: CDR1 MNHNS, CDR2 SASEGT. Trimming shortened V by 1 base and J by 1 base, and 7 bases separated the two germline ends.

This clonotype was seen repeatedly, ten times or more. This chain joins TRBV7-2 and TRBJ1-1, with D uncertain. The ends were cut back, 2 bases at V and 2 bases at J, with 9 bases in the middle. Germline V gene lookup returns CDR1 SGHTA and CDR2 FQGNSA. This CDR3 spans 14 amino acids. The CDR3 DNA is TGTGCCAGCAGCTTAAGGTTCAAAAACACTGAAGCTTTCTTT. Translating gives CASSLRFKNTEAFF.

This clonotype was seen ten or more times. V usage is TRBV2 and J usage is TRBJ2-5; possibly TRBD2 for D (5 bases). The CDR3 has 12 residues. Trimming cost V 8 bases and J 2 bases, with 9 bases left between them. CDR1 and CDR2 from the germline V gene are SNHLY and FYNNEI. CDR3 sequence (DNA): TGTGCCAGCGGCGGGTTACAAGAGACCCAGTACTTC. Encoded protein: CASGGLQETQYF.

This clonotype was seen ten or more times. The chain links TRBV6-5 to TRBJ2-7; 9 nucleotides line up with TRBD2. Germline CDR1 and CDR2: MNHEY and SVGAGI. The CDR3 is 15 residues long. Trimming took 4 bases from V and 2 from J; bases not matched to a gene: 6. DNA of the CDR3: TGTGCCAGCAGTTTTGGGAGCGGGGGGACCTACGAGCAGTACTTC. It specifies CASSFGSGGTYEQYF.

This clonotype was seen many times. CDR3 loop: CASSAPGGQGYTF. For the CDR3, the DNA is TGTGCCAGCAGCGCACCCGGTGGGCAGGGCTACACCTTC. V is TRBV12-3 or TRBV12-4 and J is TRBJ1-2, with no clear D. The CDR3 is 13 residues long. The ends were cut back, 6 bases at V and 8 bases at J, with 16 bases in the middle.

This clonotype was seen ten or more times. The J gene is TRBJ1-3, the V gene TRBV5-1; no clear D gene. Germline V lookup: CDR1 SGHRS, CDR2 YFSETQ. The CDR3 spans 14 residues. Deletions cut 0 bases from V and 1 base from J, with 5 bases between. CDR3 amino acids: CASSLEYSGNTIYF. The CDR3 coding sequence is TGCGCCAGCAGCTTGGAGTATTCTGGAAACACCATATATTTT.

V gene TRBV29-1 combines with J gene TRBJ2-7, with D perhaps assigned TRBD1 or TRBD2 (6 bases each). The CDR3 length is 12 residues. Trimming shortened V by 5 bases and J by 3 bases, and 11 bases separated the two germline ends. Germline CDR1 is SQVTM and CDR2 is ANQGSEA. CDR3 sequence reads: CSVYGGHYEQYF. DNA of the CDR3: TGCAGCGTTTACGGGGGACACTACGAGCAGTACTTC.

The J gene is TRBJ1-1, the V gene TRBV24-1, with D unresolved. CDR1 is KGHDR, CDR2 SFDVKD, per germline. The length of the CDR3 is 11 residues. The V and J ends lost 4 bases and 5 bases respectively, with 4 bases between them. The CDR3 nucleotides are TGTGCCACCAGTGAGGGGACTGAAGCTTTCTTT. Protein: CATSEGTEAFF.

Many counts were recorded for this clonotype. This rearrangement joins TRBV27 to TRBJ1-1; 9 bases align to TRBD1. CDR1 and CDR2 (germline): MNHEY, SMNVEV (reference sequence). The ends lost 2 bases at V and 3 bases at J; junction bases unmatched: 4. This CDR3 is built from 15 residues. The chain's CDR3 is CASSLIRTGDTEAFF. The CDR3 coding sequence is TGTGCCAGCAGTTTAATCCGGACAGGGGACACTGAAGCTTTCTTT.

The table lists this clonotype with many counts. Just one base apart from a much larger clone, this may be a read error. The V call is TRBV6-1, the J call TRBJ2-7, with D uncertain. CDR1 and CDR2 (germline): MNHNS, SASEGT. The length of the CDR3 is 12 residues. Here the CDR3 DNA reads TGTGCCAGCAGTCGATTGGGCTACGGGCAGTACTTC. Translated, it gives CASSRLGYGQYF.

The table lists this clonotype with a few counts. The chain combines TRBV12-3 or TRBV12-4 with TRBJ2-5, with D possibly called TRBD1 or TRBD2 (5 bases each). The ends were cut back, 3 bases at V and 5 bases at J, with 10 bases in the middle. The CDR3 contains 13 residues. The CDR3 nucleotides are TGTGCCAGCAGTTTGGGGGATGTGGAGACCCAGTACTTC. It yields the protein CASSLGDVETQYF.

The chain carries TRBV30 and TRBJ2-7; D is unresolved. CDR1 is GTSNPN and CDR2 is SVGIG in the germline V gene (reference sequence). Between the trimmed V and J ends, which lost 5 bases and 1 base, there was a span of 15 bases. The CDR3 sequence is 14 residues long. The CDR3 DNA is TGTGCCTGGGAGAAAATGACCGATTCCTACGAGCAGTACTTC. Translating it yields CAWEKMTDSYEQYF. Variable domain in full (rest from reference TRBV30 and TRBJ2-7): SQTIHQWPATLVQPVGSPLSLECTVEGTSNPNLYWYRQAAGRGLQLLFYSVGIGQISSEVPQNLSASRPQDRQFILSSKKLLLSDSGFYLCAWEKMTDSYEQYFGPGTRLTVT.

This clonotype was seen a handful of times. V is TRBV29-1 and J is TRBJ2-5; TRBD2 might be the D (6 bases). This CDR3 comprises 13 residues. V lost 7 bases and J lost 5, with 17 bases in between. Germline CDR1 and CDR2: SQVTM and ANQGSEA. The CDR3 here is CSARDLQVETQYF. CDR3 coding DNA: TGCAGCGCTCGGGACTTACAAGTGGAGACCCAGTACTTC.